The 16 T cell receptor beta chains listed next were all sequenced from one sample in a study of blood T cell repertoires in COVID-19. Profiling relied on immunoSEQ multiplex PCR, and the TCRdb table lists in-frame clones only, not all of them. The table lists 140,000 to 150,000 clones, about 87% of them singletons. Sequenced: PBMCs or T cells enriched from blood (not recorded which). The receptors were gathered from a man aged 55 to 70 who had recovered from COVID-19.

Of note for this clone: The junction departs from the called germline gene at one end, perhaps through a read error. V is TRBV28 and J is TRBJ2-6, with 8 positions matching TRBD1. Per the germline V gene, CDR1 is MDHEN and CDR2 is SYDVKM. The CDR3 is 16 residues long. CDR3 amino acids: CASTRTGTSRANVLTF. CDR3 nucleotide sequence: TGTGCCAGCACCAGGACAGGGACCTCTAGGGCCAACGTCCTGACTTTC.

The chain links TRBV6-5 to TRBJ1-6; TRBD1 matches at 8 bases. The length of the CDR3 is 15 residues. Trimming took 6 bases from V and 8 from J; bases not matched to a gene: 9. CDR1 and CDR2 (germline): MNHEY, SVGAGI. CDR3 coding DNA: TGTGCCAGCAGACCTGACAGGGGCGGTGATTCACCCCTCCACTTT. This gives the protein CASRPDRGGDSPLHF.

The chain has TRBV2 and TRBJ2-1; a possible D gene is TRBD1 (5 bases). Germline V gene sequence: CDR1 SNHLY, CDR2 FYNNEI. The ends were cut back, 4 bases at V and 2 bases at J, with 12 bases in the middle. The CDR3 totals 15 residues. CDR3 amino acids: CASSGGRGAYNEQFF. CDR3 DNA: TGTGCCAGCAGTGGGGGTAGGGGTGCCTACAATGAGCAGTTCTTC. Together with reference TRBV2 and TRBJ2-1, the CDR3 gives the full variable domain: EPEVTQTPSHQVTQMGQEVILRCVPISNHLYFYWYRQILGQKVEFLVSFYNNEISEKSEIFDDQFSVERPDGSNFTLKIRSTKLEDSAMYFCASSGGRGAYNEQFFGPGTRLTVL.

V gene TRBV12-3 or TRBV12-4 combines with J gene TRBJ2-7; TRBD1 is a possible D gene (5 bases). CDR3 length: 13 residues. The ends were cut back, 5 bases at V and 2 bases at J, with 10 bases in the middle. Here the CDR3 DNA reads TGTGCCAGCAGTCCCCAGGGAACCTACGAGCAGTACTTC. It codes for CASSPQGTYEQYF.

The V call is TRBV3-1 (or the pseudogene TRBV3-2), the J call TRBJ1-5; TRBD1 matches at 7 bases. The CDR3 runs to 13 residues. V lost 4 bases and J lost 7; bases outside the gene matches: 4. Germline values: CDR1 LGHDT, CDR2 YNNKEL (reference sequence). The CDR3 loop is CASSPPGGQPQHF. The CDR3 DNA follows: TGTGCCAGCAGCCCCCCAGGGGGGCAGCCCCAGCATTTT.

This chain links TRBV28 with TRBJ1-5; 10 bases are a match to TRBD1. The CDR3 is 16 residues long. Germline assignment: CDR1 MDHEN and CDR2 SYDVKM. The J segment lost 7 bases and the V segment lost 3 bases, leaving 9 bases of the junction unmatched. CDR3 bases: TGTGCCAGCAGTTTTTCCGGACAGGGGGGGAGCCAGCCCCAGCATTTT. Encoded protein: CASSFSGQGGSQPQHF.

The genes are TRBV20-1 and TRBJ2-7; 7 nucleotides line up with TRBD2. Germline values: CDR1 DFQATT, CDR2 SNEGSKA (reference sequence). Germline trimming cut 3 bases from V and 3 bases from J; bases unmatched to any gene: 5. This CDR3 is built from 13 residues. CDR3 nucleotide sequence: TGCAGTGCTAGTAACAAGCGGGGCTACGAGCAGTACTTC. As protein: CSASNKRGYEQYF.

The chain joins TRBV7-8 to TRBJ1-1; 7 bases are a match to TRBD1. Germline trimming cut 5 bases from V and 1 base from J; bases unmatched to any gene: 4. Looked up from germline, CDR1 is SGHVS and CDR2 is FQNEAQ. The CDR3 is 14 amino acids. CDR3 protein: CASSQGQTNTEAFF. CDR3 in DNA: TGTGCCAGCAGCCAGGGACAGACGAACACTGAAGCTTTCTTT.

The gene calls are TRBV5-4 and TRBJ2-5; no firm D call. Per the germline V gene, CDR1 is SGHNT and CDR2 is YYREEE (reference sequence). The CDR3 sequence is 11 residues long. Trimming took 5 bases from V and 3 from J, leaving 5 bases between them. CDR3 DNA sequence: TGTGCCAGCAGTCTCGAAGAGACCCAGTACTTC. It codes for CASSLEETQYF.

This clone was counted between two and nine times. The rearrangement links TRBV5-1 to TRBJ2-1; D possibly corresponds to TRBD2 (7 bases). Trimming shortened V by 3 bases and J by 4 bases, and 17 bases separated the two germline ends. The germline gives CDR1 SGHRS, CDR2 YFSETQ. There are 16 residues in the CDR3. Here the CDR3 reads CASSSTVAGAYNEQFF. CDR3 nucleotide sequence: TGCGCCAGCAGCTCGACTGTGGCGGGGGCGTACAATGAGCAGTTCTTC.

The V gene is TRBV7-2, the J gene TRBJ2-1; TRBD2 agrees at 7 bases. The germline V gene encodes CDR1 SGHTA and CDR2 FQGNSA. V lost 2 bases and J lost 4; bases outside the gene matches: 2. The CDR3 covers 14 residues. The CDR3 loop reads CASSLSGKYNEQFF. CDR3 nucleotide sequence: TGTGCCAGCAGCTTAAGCGGGAAGTACAATGAGCAGTTCTTC.

This sequence joins TRBV18 and TRBJ1-2; D is unclear. V gave up 2 bases and J gave up 7 bases, with 14 bases separating them. The germline gives CDR1 KGHSH, CDR2 LQKENI. The CDR3 totals 14 residues. Here the CDR3 reads CASSPLENGSGYTF. The CDR3 nucleotides are TGTGCCAGCTCACCATTGGAGAACGGTTCTGGCTACACCTTC.

The chain's CDR3 is CAIRRGEGGLQETQYF. CDR3 coding DNA: TGTGCCATCAGGAGGGGTGAGGGAGGGCTGCAAGAGACCCAGTACTTC. The J gene is TRBJ2-5, the V gene TRBV10-3, with 7 bases matching TRBD2. Germline assignment: CDR1 ENHRY and CDR2 SYGVKD. The CDR3 consists of 16 residues. V shed 6 bases and J 2 bases; nucleotides not matched to a gene: 12.

The chain has TRBV28 and TRBJ1-5; a weak D match, TRBD1 (5 bases). The V gene lost 8 bases and the J gene lost 0 bases, with 23 bases spanning the gap. Germline values: CDR1 MDHEN, CDR2 SYDVKM. The CDR3 is made up of 18 amino acids. The CDR3 nucleotides read TGTGCCAGCTATGGGGTTGAAGGACATGCTTATAGCAATCAGCCCCAGCATTTT. Residues: CASYGVEGHAYSNQPQHF.

In nucleotides, the CDR3 is TGCGCCAGCAGTTATCTTCCCTCGGGTGGCGAGCAGTACTTC. Amino acids: CASSYLPSGGEQYF. This chain links TRBV10-1 with TRBJ2-7; D unresolved. This CDR3 spans 14 amino acids. Trimming removed 5 bases from V and 6 bases from J, with 17 bases in between. In germline, CDR1 is WNHNN, CDR2 SYGVQD (reference sequence).

The CDR3 DNA sequence: TGTGCCAGCAGCCATCCGGGACAGAGCTCCTACGAGCAGTACTTC. Amino acids: CASSHPGQSSYEQYF. The genes are TRBV7-8 and TRBJ2-7, with TRBD1 matching over 7 bases. This CDR3 has 15 residues. Germline CDR1 is SGHVS and CDR2 is FQNEAQ. Trimming at V came to 5 bases and at J to 0 bases, leaving 7 bases not matched to a gene.